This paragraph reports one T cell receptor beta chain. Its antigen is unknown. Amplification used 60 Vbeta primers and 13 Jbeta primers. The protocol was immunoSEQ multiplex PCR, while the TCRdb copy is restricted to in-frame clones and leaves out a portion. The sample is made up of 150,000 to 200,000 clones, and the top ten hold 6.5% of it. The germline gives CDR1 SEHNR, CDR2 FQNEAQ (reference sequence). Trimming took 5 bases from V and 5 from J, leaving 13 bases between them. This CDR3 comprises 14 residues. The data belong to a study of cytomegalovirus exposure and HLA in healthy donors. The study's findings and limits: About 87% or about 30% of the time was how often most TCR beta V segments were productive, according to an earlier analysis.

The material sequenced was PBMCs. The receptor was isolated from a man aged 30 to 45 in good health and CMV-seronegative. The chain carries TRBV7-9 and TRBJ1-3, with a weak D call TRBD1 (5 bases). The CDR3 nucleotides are TGTGCCAGCAGCCAACAGGCCCTACGAAACACCATATATTTT. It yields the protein CASSQQALRNTIYF.